Shown below are 6 T cell receptor beta chains from a single sample sequenced in a study of blood T cell repertoires in COVID-19. Profiling relied on immunoSEQ multiplex PCR, and the TCRdb table lists in-frame clones only, not all of them. The data show about 55,000 clones, with 87% seen just once and 3.5% to 4% held by the top ten. The sample consisted of peripheral blood. The origin of the receptors is a man between 35 and 55 years old with COVID-19, enrolled during active disease.

V and J are TRBV19 and TRBJ2-3; D might be TRBD2 (5 bases). This CDR3 is built from 15 residues. Trimming cost V 8 bases and J 0 bases, with 15 bases left between them. Germline V gene lookup returns CDR1 LNHDA and CDR2 SQIVND (reference sequence). DNA of the CDR3: TGTGCCAGTCATTCAGGCGGAGGAAGCACAGATACGCAGTATTTT. Amino acids: CASHSGGGSTDTQYF.

The chain links TRBV7-2 to TRBJ2-2; possible D gene TRBD1, 6 bases. V dropped 5 bases and J dropped 0 bases, with 19 bases sitting between them. This CDR3 region has 18 residues. Germline loops: CDR1 SGHTA, CDR2 FQGNSA. The CDR3 loop is CASSQKLGGSSNTGELFF. DNA for the CDR3: TGTGCCAGCAGCCAGAAATTAGGGGGAAGTTCGAACACCGGGGAGCTGTTTTTT. The full variable domain, its missing parts supplied by reference TRBV7-2 and TRBJ2-2, is GAGVSQSPSNKVTEKGKDVELRCDPISGHTALYWYRQSLGQGLEFLIYFQGNSAPDKSGLPSDRFSAERTGGSVSTLTIQRTQQEDSAVYLCASSQKLGGSSNTGELFFGEGSRLTVL.

The chain joins TRBV6-4 to TRBJ1-1; 8 nucleotides line up with TRBD1. This CDR3 comprises 14 residues. Per germline, CDR1 MRHNA and CDR2 SNTAGT. The V and J ends lost 2 bases and 5 bases, in that order; junction bases with no gene match: 4. The CDR3 sequence is CASSDTDRGTEAFF. Written as DNA, the CDR3 is TGTGCCAGCAGTGACACCGACAGGGGAACTGAAGCTTTCTTT.

This clone was seen just once. This rearrangement joins TRBV27 to TRBJ2-3; TRBD1 matches at 10 bases. Germline values: CDR1 MNHEY, CDR2 SMNVEV (reference sequence). Trimming cost V 5 bases and J 1 base; bases outside gene matches: 15. CDR3 size: 19 residues. Here the CDR3 reads CASSLRGTGVGGRTDTQYF. For the CDR3, the DNA is TGTGCCAGCAGTCTCCGCGGGACAGGGGTCGGGGGCCGCACAGATACGCAGTATTTT.

The chain couples TRBV11-2 to TRBJ2-1; 9 positions agree with TRBD1. The germline V gene encodes CDR1 SGHAT and CDR2 FQNNGV. The CDR3 loop spans 15 amino acids. With 4 bases clipped from V and 9 bases from J, the junction kept 10 bases outside the gene matches. In nucleotides, the CDR3 is TGTGCCAGCAGCTCCTACAGGGGGCGCGGGAGTGAGCAGTTCTTC. It translates to CASSSYRGRGSEQFF.

J is TRBJ1-4 and V is TRBV27; the D is unclear. CDR1 and CDR2 from the germline V gene are MNHEY and SMNVEV (reference sequence). The germline V and J ends were trimmed by 1 base and 4 bases, with 13 bases remaining between them. This CDR3 contains 16 residues. For the CDR3, the DNA is TGTGCCAGCAGTTTATGGGCAGATTCCAATAATGAAAAACTGTTTTTT. It translates to CASSLWADSNNEKLFF.